This T cell receptor (beta chain) was identified during a study of cytomegalovirus exposure and HLA in healthy donors. Notes on the study in general: Later on, an analysis tied roughly 17,000 TCR beta sequences to HLA alleles at 0.05 false discovery rate.

As concerns this clone: What it binds is unknown.

This PCR relied on a set of 60 Vbeta primers and 13 Jbeta primers. TCRdb keeps only in-frame clones here, not all; method: immunoSEQ multiplex PCR. Of approximately 79,000 clones in the sample, about four fifths were seen once. Germline V gives CDR1 SGHRS, CDR2 YFSETQ. Losses at the gene ends were 0 bases for V and 4 bases for J; bases not matched to a gene: 10. CDR3 size: 17 residues. The TCR was taken from a man aged 40-50 years in good health and CMV-seronegative. The chain combines TRBV5-1 with TRBJ2-3, with 8 nucleotides matching TRBD1. The material sequenced was PBMCs. The CDR3 sequence is CASSLGYGQGSADTQYF. The CDR3 region has the DNA TGCGCCAGCAGCTTGGGATATGGACAGGGTTCGGCAGATACGCAGTATTTT.